Below are 14 T cell receptor beta chains sequenced from a single sample in a study of beta chain features in type 1 diabetes. The whole isolated RNA underwent reverse transcription, so sequencing captured expressed TCRB transcripts. Only in-frame clones appear in the TCRdb table, and some are missing; sequencing was by immunoSEQ multiplex PCR. In the table there are 360,000 or so clones, around a fifth of which are singletons. Sequences were obtained from naive CD4+ T cells from blood. Receptors originate from a woman aged 18-29 years in good health.

This clone was observed a few times. The J gene is TRBJ2-7, the V gene TRBV11-1, with a tentative D call TRBD2 (6 bases). Germline loops: CDR1 SGHAT, CDR2 FQDESV (reference sequence). Trimming left V 0 bases short and J 2 bases short, with 11 bases between. This CDR3 is 15 amino acids long. This CDR3 reads CASSLARGVAYEQYF. The CDR3 DNA is TGTGCCAGCAGCTTAGCTCGCGGGGTAGCCTACGAGCAGTACTTC.

This clone was observed a single time. The chain links TRBV5-1 to TRBJ2-3, with a tentative D call TRBD1 (6 bases). The CDR3 totals 17 residues. Germline-derived CDR1 and CDR2 are SGHRS and YFSETQ. V lost 1 base and J lost 0, with 15 bases in between. CDR3 bases: TGCGCCAGCAGCTTGAGTTTAACAGGGCAGAGCACAGATACGCAGTATTTT. The encoded protein is CASSLSLTGQSTDTQYF.

The chain's CDR3 is CATSRPPAGAADTQYF. CDR3 sequence (DNA): TGTGCCACCAGCAGGCCCCCGGCGGGAGCCGCAGATACGCAGTATTTT. The rearrangement links TRBV15 to TRBJ2-3; 7 bases fit TRBD2. V lost 3 bases and J lost 4; bases outside the gene matches: 10. The CDR3 sequence is 16 residues long. Germline V gene data show CDR1 as LNHNV and CDR2 as YYDKDF (reference sequence).

Only a few counts were recorded for this clone. V and J are TRBV19 and TRBJ1-2; 7 positions match TRBD1. With V trimmed by 8 bases and J by 3 bases, 9 bases remained unmatched. Germline V gives CDR1 LNHDA, CDR2 SQIVND (reference sequence). The CDR3 extends over 14 amino acids. The CDR3 sequence: CASFTPTGDYGYTF. The CDR3 DNA is TGTGCCAGTTTTACACCTACAGGGGACTATGGCTACACCTTC.

The chain employs TRBV9 and TRBJ2-7, with D maybe TRBD2 (5 bases). V dropped 3 bases and J dropped 1 base, with 11 bases sitting between them. There are 14 residues in the CDR3. The germline gives CDR1 SGDLS, CDR2 YYNGEE. CDR3 nucleotide sequence: TGTGCCAGCAGCGCCGGGGTTCCATCCTACGAGCAGTACTTC. Protein: CASSAGVPSYEQYF. Full variable domain (missing parts from reference TRBV9 and TRBJ2-7): DSGVTQTPKHLITATGQRVTLRCSPRSGDLSVYWYQQSLDQGLQFLIQYYNGEERAKGNILERFSAQQFPDLHSELNLSSLELGDSALYFCASSAGVPSYEQYFGPGTRLTVT.

This clone was detected only a few times. V and J are TRBV10-3 and TRBJ2-3, with D maybe TRBD2 (5 bases). Trimming removed 11 bases from V and 2 bases from J, with 14 bases in between. The length of the CDR3 is 13 residues. Germline V gene data show CDR1 as ENHRY and CDR2 as SYGVKD. CDR3 nucleotide sequence: TGTGCCTCCCGGGCTGGACTCACAGATACGCAGTATTTT. This gives the protein CASRAGLTDTQYF.

The genes are TRBV9 and TRBJ1-2, with D perhaps matching TRBD1 (5 bases). CDR1 is SGDLS and CDR2 is YYNGEE in the germline V gene. Trimming removed 4 bases from V and 6 bases from J, with 22 bases in between. CDR3 length: 16 amino acids. The DNA of the CDR3 is TGTGCCAGCAGCCCCCTGGGCCCCGACAGACGGGATGGCTACACCTTC. Its protein product is CASSPLGPDRRDGYTF.

To note about this clone: Additional DNA sequences in this sample encode the identical CDR3. The gene calls are TRBV5-1 and TRBJ2-5; D is unresolved. Germline CDR1 is SGHRS and CDR2 is YFSETQ. The length of the CDR3 is 13 residues. Trimming shortened V by 0 bases and J by 3 bases, and 6 bases separated the two germline ends. The CDR3 region has the DNA TGCGCCAGCAGCTTGGGAGAGAAAGAGACCCAGTACTTC. This gives the protein CASSLGEKETQYF.

The chain joins TRBV9 to TRBJ2-5, with D maybe TRBD2 (5 bases). V lost 4 bases and J 5 bases, leaving 15 bases between the germline ends. From germline, CDR1 is SGDLS and CDR2 YYNGEE. The CDR3 has 14 amino acids. The DNA for the CDR3 is TGTGCCAGCAGCCCACCCGTGGCGGGCGAGACCCAGTACTTC. Residues: CASSPPVAGETQYF.

Regarding this clone: In the same sample, other DNA sequences code for this CDR3. V and J are TRBV10-3 and TRBJ2-5; 9 nucleotides align to TRBD2. Germline-derived CDR1 and CDR2 are ENHRY and SYGVKD. V shed 5 bases and J 2 bases; nucleotides not matched to a gene: 3. The CDR3 extends over 14 amino acids. The CDR3 coding sequence is TGTGCCATCAGTAGGCTAGCGGGGCAAGAGACCCAGTACTTC. Protein product: CAISRLAGQETQYF.

The V gene is TRBV28, the J gene TRBJ1-2, with a possible D match to TRBD1 (6 bases). CDR1 is MDHEN and CDR2 is SYDVKM in the germline V gene. The ends were cut back, 2 bases at V and 4 bases at J, with 11 bases in the middle. CDR3 size: 14 residues. This chain's CDR3 is CASSLGPQGYGYTF. The CDR3 nucleotides read TGTGCCAGCAGTTTAGGGCCACAGGGCTATGGCTACACCTTC.

This clone has just a few counts. The rearrangement links TRBV29-1 to TRBJ2-5, with D possibly matching TRBD2 (7 bases). V shed 4 bases and J shed 3 bases, with 12 bases lying between them. The CDR3 has 13 residues. Per the germline V gene, CDR1 is SQVTM and CDR2 is ANQGSEA. The CDR3 DNA follows: TGCAGCGTTGTTAGGGGGAGGGAAGAGACCCAGTACTTC. Its translation: CSVVRGREETQYF.

This rearrangement joins TRBV2 to TRBJ1-5; 8 bases match TRBD1. V gave up 3 bases and J gave up 4 bases; unmatched junction bases: 5. This CDR3 is 15 amino acids long. Germline V gene lookup returns CDR1 SNHLY and CDR2 FYNNEI. The CDR3 DNA is TGTGCCAGCAGTGAGACAGGGGTGTGGAATCAGCCCCAGCATTTT. Translating gives CASSETGVWNQPQHF.

This clone was counted once. This chain connects TRBV4-1 to TRBJ1-4, with 9 positions matching TRBD1. V lost 3 bases and J lost 6; bases outside the gene matches: 5. The CDR3 length is 15 residues. Germline V gene lookup returns CDR1 MGHRA and CDR2 YSYEKL. The CDR3 protein is CASSQIGTGYEKLFF. The CDR3 nucleotides read TGCGCCAGCAGCCAGATCGGGACAGGGTATGAAAAACTGTTTTTT.